The clone carrying this TCR beta chain was seen more than once but under ten times. As yet, its antigen is unknown. Germline V gene data show CDR1 as SGDLS and CDR2 as YYNGEE. The V and J ends lost 4 bases and 2 bases, in that order; junction bases with no gene match: 6. This CDR3 spans 15 amino acids. This record belongs to a study of T cells in Graves' hyperthyroidism and ophthalmopathy. The study's findings and limits: Most clonotypes that expanded in the thyroid above 0.001 also showed up in blood. Using 13 V-J features, a model discriminated ophthalmopathy from stable hyperthyroidism.

The CDR3 regions of TCR beta were amplified from RNA transcripts. First-round RT-PCR with HTBI primers amplified the TCR CDR3 region. TCRdb passed the multiplex PCR reads through MiXCR, listing each CDR3 protein once. The sample gives around 370,000 distinct CDR3 sequences, roughly 18% of which show up once; 35% to 50% is in the top ten. Diagnosis relied on clinical symptoms, serum thyroxine and TRAb, thyroid ultrasound and orbital computed tomography. This TCR was sampled from a man in his late teens or twenties with Graves' ophthalmopathy. The source material was blood. The rearrangement uses TRBV9 and TRBJ1-3; 7 bases align to TRBD1. CDR3 region: CASSRGTAAGNTIYF. The DNA of the CDR3 is TGTGCCAGCAGCAGAGGGACAGCGGCTGGAAACACCATATATTTT.